This T cell receptor (beta chain) emerged from a study of control samples from healthy donors and cancer patients. CDR3 size: 18 residues. CDR1 is SEHNR and CDR2 is FQNEAQ in the germline V gene (reference sequence). Trimming at V came to 3 bases and at J to 0 bases, leaving 10 bases not matched to a gene. Libraries were prepared by immunoSEQ multiplex PCR; TCRdb keeps only in-frame clonotypes and omits some of them. The sample has 93,000 or so clones; more than 85% are singletons. The chain is built from TRBV7-9 and TRBJ2-3, with TRBD2 matching 9 bases. The source of this sequence is a man in his 60s with lung cancer. The material sequenced was PBMCs. CDR3 sequence reads: CASSLNSGGYTSTDTQYF. DNA for the CDR3: TGTGCCAGCAGCTTGAATAGCGGGGGTTACACTAGCACAGATACGCAGTATTTT.